This passage covers 32 T cell receptor beta chains from one sample sequenced in a study of shared clonotypes between healthy human individuals. Method: immunoSEQ multiplex PCR; TCRdb's copy keeps in-frame clones and lacks some. The top ten clones hold 0.13% of a sample with over 2 million clones, 95% of them seen once. Sequences were obtained from naive CD4+ T cells sorted from blood. Subset described: CD45RA+ positively selected. These receptors came from a man between 18 and 29 years old in good health.

The chain recombines TRBV18 with TRBJ1-2, with a weak D call TRBD1 (5 bases). The CDR3 runs to 14 residues. From germline, CDR1 is KGHSH and CDR2 LQKENI. V lost 8 bases and J 2 bases, leaving 15 bases between the germline ends. CDR3 loop: CASQGKGGNYGYTF. As DNA, the CDR3 is TGTGCCAGCCAGGGCAAGGGCGGAAACTATGGCTACACCTTC.

This clone was recorded once. The gene calls are TRBV10-3 and TRBJ2-7; 11 bases agree with TRBD1. J gave up 0 bases and V 5 bases, and 6 bases lay outside the gene matches. The CDR3 runs to 16 residues. Per the germline V gene, CDR1 is ENHRY and CDR2 is SYGVKD. The CDR3: CAISSGTGGGSYEQYF. DNA of the CDR3: TGTGCCATCAGTTCCGGGACAGGGGGAGGCTCCTACGAGCAGTACTTC.

The genes are TRBV30 and TRBJ1-3, with D perhaps matching TRBD1 (6 bases). From germline, CDR1 is GTSNPN and CDR2 SVGIG (reference sequence). Trimming shortened V by 3 bases and J by 0 bases, and 15 bases separated the two germline ends. CDR3 length: 16 residues. The chain's CDR3 is CAWRRLGDNSGNTIYF. Written as DNA, the CDR3 is TGTGCCTGGAGAAGGCTCGGGGACAACTCTGGAAACACCATATATTTT.

The chain has TRBV6-1 and TRBJ2-7, with no clear D. The germline V and J ends were trimmed by 5 bases and 3 bases, with 11 bases remaining between them. Germline loops: CDR1 MNHNS, CDR2 SASEGT. The CDR3 length is 13 residues. The CDR3: CASSSVNNYEQYF. The DNA of the CDR3 is TGTGCCAGCAGTTCAGTTAATAACTACGAGCAGTACTTC.

The rearrangement links TRBV5-1 to TRBJ2-1; 7 bases are a match to TRBD2. The CDR3 is 15 amino acids. Germline V gene lookup returns CDR1 SGHRS and CDR2 YFSETQ. V lost 4 bases, J lost 5 bases, and 9 bases stayed unmatched. CDR3: CASSPGTTNHNEQFF. CDR3 DNA: TGCGCCAGCAGCCCAGGGACTACTAATCACAATGAGCAGTTCTTC.

For this clone: Other nucleotide sequences from this sample produce the same CDR3. This sequence joins TRBV5-4 and TRBJ2-5; D possibly corresponds to TRBD1 (6 bases). The CDR3 spans 14 residues. Trimming took off 1 base at V and 1 base at J, with 8 bases between the two ends. CDR1 SGHNT and CDR2 YYREEE come from the germline V gene (reference sequence). DNA for the CDR3: TGTGCCAGCAGCTTGCAGGGGACCCAAGAGACCCAGTACTTC. This codes for CASSLQGTQETQYF.

For this clone: One end of the junction varies from germline; a read error may be responsible. This CDR3 is also generated by other DNA sequences in the sample. The chain has TRBV7-6 and TRBJ2-5; D is possibly TRBD1 (5 bases). There are 13 residues in the CDR3. The germline V gene has CDR1 SGHVS and CDR2 FNYEAQ. CDR3 loop: CASSLGLQETQYF. The CDR3 nucleotides are TGTGCCAGCAGCTTGGGGCTACAAGAGACTCAGTACTTC.

This clone showed up just a few times. This chain joins TRBV6-8 and TRBJ2-7; 9 bases are a match to TRBD2. The J segment lost 3 bases and the V segment lost 8 bases, leaving 14 bases of the junction unmatched. Looked up from germline, CDR1 is MNHGY and CDR2 is SAAAGT. This CDR3 is built from 16 residues. For the CDR3, the DNA is TGTGCCAGCCGCCCGGCGGGGGGGAGATCCCACTACGAGCAGTACTTC. Its translation is CASRPAGGRSHYEQYF.

The rearrangement uses TRBV4-1 and TRBJ2-7, with D perhaps TRBD1 (6 bases). V gave up 1 base and J gave up 6 bases, with 16 bases separating them. Per the germline V gene, CDR1 is MGHRA and CDR2 is YSYEKL. The CDR3 totals 15 residues. CDR3 sequence reads: CASSQGLSGVGEQYF. The CDR3 nucleotides are TGCGCCAGCAGCCAAGGCCTTTCAGGGGTGGGCGAGCAGTACTTC.

The chain has TRBV6-1 and TRBJ2-3, with D possibly matching TRBD2 (6 bases). The CDR3 spans 14 residues. The V gene's germline CDR1 is MNHNS and CDR2 SASEGT. V dropped 6 bases and J dropped 1 base, with 11 bases sitting between them. Written as DNA, the CDR3 is TGTGCCAGCAGCCCCGGGAGCCGCACAGATACGCAGTATTTT. Translation: CASSPGSRTDTQYF.

The rearrangement joins TRBV20-1 to TRBJ1-2, with TRBD1 as a possible D gene (5 bases). V was trimmed by 6 bases and J by 11 bases, leaving 13 bases between them. Germline values: CDR1 DFQATT, CDR2 SNEGSKA (reference sequence). The CDR3 runs 10 residues. The CDR3 nucleotides read TGCAGTGCCCACCCAGGGTTGTACACCTTC. This codes for CSAHPGLYTF.

About this clone itself: Other nucleotide sequences in the sample specify the same CDR3. The chain uses TRBV2 and TRBJ1-2, with 9 bases that match TRBD1. V lost 3 bases and J lost 2; bases outside the gene matches: 1. The CDR3 spans 14 residues. Germline CDR1 is SNHLY and CDR2 is FYNNEI. CDR3 coding DNA: TGTGCCAGCAGTGAGGGGACAGGGAACTATGGCTACACCTTC. This translates into CASSEGTGNYGYTF.

The chain has TRBV6-5 and TRBJ2-1; 8 positions agree with TRBD2. The CDR3 loop spans 15 amino acids. The V gene end was trimmed by 7 bases and the J gene end by 2 bases; junction bases not matched to a gene: 7. Per the germline V gene, CDR1 is MNHEY and CDR2 is SVGAGI. The CDR3 loop is CASTREGGPYNEQFF. In DNA, the CDR3 is TGTGCCAGCACTCGGGAGGGAGGTCCCTACAATGAGCAGTTCTTC.

V and J are TRBV28 and TRBJ2-7; D is perhaps TRBD1 (6 bases). V was pared by 8 bases and J by 3 bases, with 14 bases between. Per germline, CDR1 MDHEN and CDR2 SYDVKM. CDR3 length: 13 amino acids. The CDR3, as DNA: TGTGCCAGCTCTAGGGGGAAACACTACGAGCAGTACTTC. Protein: CASSRGKHYEQYF.

CDR3 in amino acids: CASSLGQVYGYTF. The CDR3 nucleotides read TGTGCCAGCAGCCTGGGACAGGTTTATGGCTACACCTTC. The chain carries TRBV6-5 and TRBJ1-2; TRBD1 matches at 8 bases. The CDR3 covers 13 residues. The J segment lost 5 bases and the V segment lost 6 bases, leaving 5 bases of the junction unmatched. Germline loops: CDR1 MNHEY, CDR2 SVGAGI.

This clone was counted a few times. The chain is built from TRBV10-1 and TRBJ2-3; 8 nucleotides match TRBD1. Germline-derived CDR1 and CDR2 are WNHNN and SYGVQD (reference sequence). Unmatched junction bases numbered 8, after V lost 6 bases and J lost 3 bases. The length of the CDR3 is 15 residues. CDR3 residues: CASRATGASTDTQYF. The CDR3 DNA reads TGCGCCAGCAGAGCGACAGGGGCTAGTACAGATACGCAGTATTTT.

For this clone: At the DNA level, this CDR3 is encoded by other sequences in the same sample as well. The rearrangement uses TRBV6-5 and TRBJ2-7; D is possibly TRBD2 (7 bases). From germline, CDR1 is MNHEY and CDR2 SVGAGI. The V end lost 5 bases, the J end lost 2 bases, and 10 bases lay between the germline ends. This CDR3 is built from 13 residues. Here the CDR3 DNA reads TGTGCCAGCAGTCGCGGGGGCGCCTACGAGCAGTACTTC. Protein sequence: CASSRGGAYEQYF.

The V gene is TRBV18, the J gene TRBJ2-3; 12 bases map to TRBD2. This CDR3 is 17 amino acids long. The germline V gene encodes CDR1 KGHSH and CDR2 LQKENI. Trimming cost V 0 bases and J 3 bases; bases outside gene matches: 4. The CDR3, as DNA: TGTGCCAGCTCACCACCTAGCACTAGCGGGAGGACAGATACGCAGTATTTT. Protein sequence: CASSPPSTSGRTDTQYF. The complete variable domain, with remaining parts taken from reference TRBV18 and TRBJ2-3, reads NAGVMQNPRHLVRRRGQEARLRCSPMKGHSHVYWYRQLPEEGLKFMVYLQKENIIDESGMPKERFSAEFPKEGPSILRIQQVVRGDSAAYFCASSPPSTSGRTDTQYFGPGTRLTVL.

This chain joins TRBV7-2 and TRBJ2-7; D is unclear. This CDR3 spans 12 amino acids. V lost 1 base and J 5 bases, leaving 6 bases between the germline ends. Germline assignment: CDR1 SGHTA and CDR2 FQGNSA. Written as DNA, the CDR3 is TGTGCCAGCAGCTTAGTCCGGGACGAGCAGTACTTC. This gives the protein CASSLVRDEQYF.

The chain has TRBV4-2 and TRBJ2-7; the match to TRBD2 covers 7 bases. The trim removed 0 bases at V and 3 bases at J, leaving 5 bases unmatched. Germline V lookup: CDR1 LGHNA, CDR2 YNFKEQ. The CDR3 has 15 amino acids. The CDR3 protein is CASSQDMGEGYEQYF. The CDR3 DNA follows: TGTGCCAGCAGCCAAGATATGGGGGAGGGCTACGAGCAGTACTTC.

J is TRBJ2-2 and V is TRBV6-5; no clear D gene. The CDR3 consists of 16 residues. Germline CDR1 reads MNHEY; CDR2 reads SVGAGI. The V gene lost 4 bases and the J gene lost 0 bases, with 12 bases spanning the gap. The CDR3 DNA follows: TGTGCCAGCAGTTTCGCCGTCGAAGCGAACACCGGGGAGCTGTTTTTT. Residues: CASSFAVEANTGELFF.

The chain uses TRBV29-1 and TRBJ2-3; 10 bases map to TRBD2. Per germline, CDR1 SQVTM and CDR2 ANQGSEA. There are 14 residues in the CDR3. The V gene end was trimmed by 5 bases and the J gene end by 1 base; junction bases not matched to a gene: 3. CDR3 sequence: CSVYLAGGTDTQYF. DNA of the CDR3: TGCAGCGTTTACCTAGCGGGGGGCACAGATACGCAGTATTTT.

CDR3 sequence (DNA): TGTGCCAGCAGCCCACCCGGTGGCAGGGGGCGCAGGAACGATGGCTACACCTTC. It specifies CASSPPGGRGRRNDGYTF. This rearrangement joins TRBV14 to TRBJ1-2; TRBD1 matches 8 bases. The CDR3 totals 18 residues. The germline V gene has CDR1 SGHDN and CDR2 FVKESK. The ends lost 4 bases at V and 6 bases at J; junction bases unmatched: 19.

V usage is TRBV5-4 and J usage is TRBJ2-1; no reliable D call. The germline V and J ends were trimmed by 1 base and 9 bases, with 8 bases remaining between them. CDR3 length equals 12 residues. CDR1 is SGHNT, CDR2 YYREEE, per germline (reference sequence). The CDR3 DNA reads as TGTGCCAGCAGCTTGTGGGTGGGTGAGCAGTTCTTC. Its protein product is CASSLWVGEQFF.

V gene TRBV10-3 combines with J gene TRBJ2-7; 8 bases agree with TRBD2. The CDR3 loop spans 14 amino acids. Germline trimming cut 1 base from V and 3 bases from J; bases unmatched to any gene: 2. The V gene's germline CDR1 is ENHRY and CDR2 SYGVKD. The CDR3 DNA reads as TGTGCCATCAGTGAGTTAAGCGGGAGCTACGAGCAGTACTTC. Translated: CAISELSGSYEQYF.

This chain connects TRBV10-3 to TRBJ2-5, with D tentatively TRBD1 (6 bases). CDR3 length: 13 residues. Per germline, CDR1 ENHRY and CDR2 SYGVKD. Trimming removed 4 bases from V and 10 bases from J, with 16 bases in between. The CDR3 coding sequence is TGTGCCATCAGTGGAGAACAGGGTTGGGGCCAGTACTTC. Amino acid sequence: CAISGEQGWGQYF.

The chain couples TRBV7-9 to TRBJ1-2, with no clear D. The CDR3 loop spans 12 amino acids. CDR1 and CDR2 from the germline V gene are SEHNR and FQNEAQ (reference sequence). The V gene lost 1 base and the J gene lost 11 bases, with 11 bases spanning the gap. The CDR3 sequence: CASSLEVVSYTF. The CDR3 region has the DNA TGTGCCAGCAGCTTAGAGGTAGTCTCGTACACCTTC.

As to this clone: The sample contains more than one DNA sequence encoding this CDR3. The CDR3 bases are TGTGCCAGCAGTCTAGAGGGACAGCCCCAGCATTTT. This gives the protein CASSLEGQPQHF. The chain combines TRBV28 with TRBJ1-5; no reliable D call. CDR1 MDHEN and CDR2 SYDVKM come from the germline V gene. This CDR3 is built from 12 residues. V lost 5 bases to trimming and J lost 7 bases, with 9 bases between them.

The V and J genes are TRBV7-9 and TRBJ1-1; TRBD1 is a possible D gene (5 bases). V was cut by 5 bases and J by 1 base, with 11 bases left in between. Germline V gene sequence: CDR1 SEHNR, CDR2 FQNEAQ (reference sequence). This CDR3 is built from 14 residues. The CDR3 nucleotides read TGTGCCAGCAGCCTGGGGCCGGGGAACACTGAAGCTTTCTTT. This encodes CASSLGPGNTEAFF.

The chain uses TRBV28 and TRBJ1-2; 9 positions agree with TRBD1. This CDR3 spans 14 amino acids. The J segment lost 3 bases and the V segment lost 5 bases, leaving 4 bases of the junction unmatched. The germline V gene has CDR1 MDHEN and CDR2 SYDVKM. The CDR3 protein is CASSTGGKDYGYTF. Here the CDR3 DNA reads TGTGCCAGCAGTACAGGGGGCAAGGACTATGGCTACACCTTC.

The rearrangement joins TRBV7-8 to TRBJ2-7; 10 bases are shared with TRBD1. The CDR3 extends over 15 amino acids. The germline CDR1 and CDR2 sequences are SGHVS and FQNEAQ. With V trimmed by 2 bases and J by 4 bases, 5 bases remained unmatched. CDR3 nucleotides: TGTGCCAGCAGCTTATTGGCGGGACAGGGGTACGAGCAGTACTTC. Translation: CASSLLAGQGYEQYF.

The V and J genes are TRBV18 and TRBJ2-7, with D tentatively TRBD2 (5 bases). The V end was cut by 5 bases, the J end by 2 bases, with 10 bases between. Per germline, CDR1 KGHSH and CDR2 LQKENI. The CDR3 runs to 13 residues. CDR3 DNA sequence: TGTGCCAGCTCAGCGGGCCAAACCTACGAGCAGTACTTC. It yields the protein CASSAGQTYEQYF.